These T cell receptor beta chains were read from a single sample in a study of T cell responses to AZD1222 COVID-19 vaccine. TCRdb keeps only in-frame clones here, not all; method: immunoSEQ multiplex PCR. The table records about 180,000 clones, 87% of them present only once. The sequencing here drew on peripheral blood, taken on day 0 of AZD1222 vaccination. The receptors originated from an adult in good health. Each CDR3 is given with its conserved first and last residue. The D gene is left open where the match is weak. Clone size is given for some rows only: seen once, a few or many times, or a class if the clone is expanded.

CDR3 length	D gene	clone size	V gene	J gene	CDR3 DNA	CDR3 protein
13	NA	NA	TRBV12-3/TRBV12-4	TRBJ1-1	TGTGCCAGCAGTTTTCTGGGGGCAACTGAAGCTTTCTTT	CASSFLGATEAFF
13	NA	few	TRBV11-2	TRBJ2-1	TGTGCCAGCACCTCGGACCAGAGGGGCGAGCAGTTCTTC	CASTSDQRGEQFF
15	TRBD2	NA	TRBV3-1/TRBV3-2	TRBJ2-1	TGTGCCAGCAGCCCTACTAGCGGGAGATACAATGAGCAGTTCTTC	CASSPTSGRYNEQFF
17	NA	few	TRBV21-1	TRBJ2-7	TGTGCCAGCGATTGCCACCAAGACCAGGGCTATACGAGCAGTTGGTACTTC	CASDCHQDQGYTSSWYF
13	NA	NA	TRBV30	TRBJ1-4	TGTGCCTGGAGTGTTTCTGTCGATGAAAAACTGTTTTTT	CAWSVSVDEKLFF
15	TRBD1	NA	TRBV7-8	TRBJ1-1	TGTGCCAGCAGGTCCCTGACAGGGCTGAACACTGAAGCTTTCTTT	CASRSLTGLNTEAFF
15	NA	NA	TRBV19	TRBJ1-4	TGTGCCAGTAGTGTTGGGACACCAACTAATGAAAAACTGTTTTTT	CASSVGTPTNEKLFF
15	NA	NA	TRBV19	TRBJ1-5	TGTGCCAGTACCGGGTACCACACGGGCAATCAGCCCCAGCATTTT	CASTGYHTGNQPQHF
15	NA	NA	TRBV18	TRBJ1-6	TGTGCCAGCTCCCCACCAGGCGGCAATAATTCACCCCTCCACTTT	CASSPPGGNNSPLHF
13	NA	NA	TRBV5-1	TRBJ1-3	TGCGCCAGCAGACAGGACTCTGGAAACACCATATATTTT	CASRQDSGNTIYF
15	NA	NA	TRBV7-9	TRBJ2-7	TGTGCCAGCAGCAGGGGATCGATCGTAACCTACGAGCAGTACTTC	CASSRGSIVTYEQYF
16	NA	NA	TRBV6-5	TRBJ2-3	TGTGCCAGCAGTTACACGGCGGGTGAAATCACAGATACGCAGTATTTT	CASSYTAGEITDTQYF
14	TRBD2	NA	TRBV7-8	TRBJ2-5	TGTGCCAGCAGCCGAGGAGCGGGAGGAGAGACCCAGTACTTC	CASSRGAGGETQYF
16	NA	once	TRBV24-1	TRBJ1-2	TGTGCCACCAGTGCCCCGGATAGGGGGAAAAACTATGGCTACACCTTC	CATSAPDRGKNYGYTF
14	TRBD1	NA	TRBV5-1	TRBJ2-7	TGCGCCAGCAGCCCCGGGACAGGCTCCTACGAGCAGTACTTC	CASSPGTGSYEQYF
18	TRBD1	NA	TRBV11-2	TRBJ1-5	TGTGCCAGCAGCTTCCCCGGGACAGGGGCCTATAGCAATCAGCCCCAGCATTTT	CASSFPGTGAYSNQPQHF
14	TRBD1	NA	TRBV30	TRBJ1-1	TGTGCCTGGACCGGAAGACAGGGGAACACTGAAGCTTTCTTT	CAWTGRQGNTEAFF
13	NA	once	TRBV28	TRBJ2-2	TGTGCCCCTCAAGATCGGAACACCGGGGAGCTGTTTTTT	CAPQDRNTGELFF
14	NA	NA	TRBV9	TRBJ2-3	TGTGCCAGCAGCGTAGGTGGGATTAAAGATACGCAGTATTTT	CASSVGGIKDTQYF
13	NA	NA	TRBV2	TRBJ1-4	TGTGCCAGCAGGGCCAGAAGAAATGAAAAACTGTTTTTT	CASRARRNEKLFF
16	NA	NA	TRBV27	TRBJ2-7	TGTGCCAGCAGTTTAACGGGGTGGGACGTCCCCTACGAGCAGTACTTC	CASSLTGWDVPYEQYF
15	NA	NA	TRBV9	TRBJ1-3	TGTGCCAGCAGCGGTAGCGGCTTCTCTGGAAACACCATATATTTT	CASSGSGFSGNTIYF
15	NA	NA	TRBV30	TRBJ2-2	TGTGCCTGGAGTGTACTCGGTGAGGTTTTCGGGGAGCTGTTTTTT	CAWSVLGEVFGELFF
16	NA	NA	TRBV7-2	TRBJ1-3	TGTGCCAGCAGCCCGATCTGGGGCCTCTCTGGAAACACCATATATTTT	CASSPIWGLSGNTIYF
14	TRBD1	NA	TRBV3-1/TRBV3-2	TRBJ1-1	TGTGCCAGCAGCCCCGACAGGGCTAGGACTGAAGCTTTCTTT	CASSPDRARTEAFF
13	NA	NA	TRBV30	TRBJ2-7	TGTGCCTGGAGTAAAGTAGCCGCCTACGAGCAGTACTTC	CAWSKVAAYEQYF
13	TRBD1	NA	TRBV6-5	TRBJ1-2	TGTGCCAGCAGGACAGGGGGCAACTATGGCTACACCTTC	CASRTGGNYGYTF
14	NA	NA	TRBV21-1	TRBJ2-7	TGTGCCAGCAGCGGGACAGGTAAGACCTACGAGCAGTACTTC	CASSGTGKTYEQYF
13	NA	NA	TRBV5-1	TRBJ1-1	TGCGCCAGCAGCTTGAGGGAGAACACTGAAGCTTTCTTT	CASSLRENTEAFF
13	NA	NA	TRBV29-1	TRBJ1-1	TGCAGCGCACAGGGCCCGCCTAACACTGAAGCTTTCTTT	CSAQGPPNTEAFF
15	TRBD1	NA	TRBV5-1	TRBJ1-2	TGCGCCAGCAGCTTGGGAGGGACAGGCTTCTATGGCTACACCTTC	CASSLGGTGFYGYTF
15	NA	NA	TRBV6-5	TRBJ1-1	TGTGCCAGCAGGGGCACAGGGAGCCCGAACACTGAAGCTTTCTTT	CASRGTGSPNTEAFF
15	NA	NA	TRBV29-1	TRBJ2-1	TGCAGCGTTGCTCGGGGCTTAGGATCCTACAATGAGCAGTTCTTC	CSVARGLGSYNEQFF
17	TRBD1	NA	TRBV18	TRBJ2-2	TGTGCCAGCTCACCAAGCCGACGACAGGGGGATTCCGGGGAGCTGTTTTTT	CASSPSRRQGDSGELFF
13	NA	NA	TRBV15	TRBJ1-2	TGTGCCACCAGCAGAGACAGGGGAATTGGCTACACCTTC	CATSRDRGIGYTF
14	NA	few	TRBV5-5	TRBJ1-3	TGTGCCAGCAGCTTGGACAGGCGTTGGGACACCATATATTTT	CASSLDRRWDTIYF
17	TRBD2	NA	TRBV5-1	TRBJ2-7	TGCGCCAGCAGCTATGGACTAGCGGGAGGTAGTGCCTACGAGCAGTACTTC	CASSYGLAGGSAYEQYF
16	NA	NA	TRBV28	TRBJ2-1	TGTGCCAGCAGTTCCCCGGAGGGTGCCGGCTACAATGAGCAGTTCTTC	CASSSPEGAGYNEQFF
17	TRBD2	NA	TRBV7-9	TRBJ2-7	TGTGCCAGCAGCTTATACACGGGGGGACTAGCGGGACACGAGCAGTACTTC	CASSLYTGGLAGHEQYF
13	TRBD1	NA	TRBV11-3	TRBJ2-1	TGTGCCAGCAGCCAACAGGGGTACAATGAGCAGTTCTTC	CASSQQGYNEQFF
14	NA	NA	TRBV15	TRBJ1-1	TGTGCCACCAGCAGAGACAACAGGAACACTGAAGCTTTCTTT	CATSRDNRNTEAFF
15	TRBD1	NA	TRBV28	TRBJ2-1	TGTGCCAGCAGTTTTTTGGGACAGGGGGCCGATGAGCAGTTCTTC	CASSFLGQGADEQFF
13	TRBD1	few	TRBV12-3/TRBV12-4	TRBJ1-4	TGTGCCAGCGGGAGACAGGGAAATGAAAAACTGTTTTTT	CASGRQGNEKLFF
13	NA	few	TRBV27	TRBJ1-4	TGTGCCAGCAGTTTAAGGCAGAATGAAAAACTGTTTTTT	CASSLRQNEKLFF
15	TRBD2	NA	TRBV28	TRBJ2-1	TGTGCCAGCAGTACAGCTAGCGGGAAGAGCAATGAGCAGTTCTTC	CASSTASGKSNEQFF
14	NA	NA	TRBV9	TRBJ2-5	TGTGCCAGCAGCACGAGGGGAGGAGGGGAGACCCAGTACTTC	CASSTRGGGETQYF
14	NA	NA	TRBV7-2	TRBJ2-5	TGTGCCAGCAGCTTACAGCAGGGCCAAGAGACCCAGTACTTC	CASSLQQGQETQYF
16	NA	NA	TRBV4-1	TRBJ2-1	TGCGCCAGCAGCCAAGAGTCAAGGGGTCCGGGCAATGAGCAGTTCTTC	CASSQESRGPGNEQFF
14	NA	NA	TRBV6-5	TRBJ1-1	TGTGCCAGCAGCTGGGGGGACGGTGGCACTGAAGCTTTCTTT	CASSWGDGGTEAFF
14	NA	NA	TRBV6-5	TRBJ2-7	TGTGCCAGCGCCCCGTCCCGGGGTCTCCACGAGCAGTACTTC	CASAPSRGLHEQYF
15	NA	once	TRBV3-1/TRBV3-2	TRBJ2-1	TGTGCCAGCAGCCCTCCTAGTTCCGTTTACAATGAGCAGTTCTTC	CASSPPSSVYNEQFF
12	NA	NA	TRBV13	TRBJ2-1	TGTGCCAGCAGCCTAAGGTGGAATGAGCAGTTCTTC	CASSLRWNEQFF
16	NA	NA	TRBV11-2	TRBJ2-7	TGTGCCAGCAGCCCCCTCCCCGAGACTGCATATTACGAGCAGTACTTC	CASSPLPETAYYEQYF
13	NA	NA	TRBV28	TRBJ1-2	TGTGCCAGCAGTGGGGGACGGGACGATCGCTACACCTTC	CASSGGRDDRYTF
13	NA	NA	TRBV6-5	TRBJ1-5	TGTGCCAGCAGTATTTTCCGGGATCAGCCCCAGCATTTT	CASSIFRDQPQHF
15	TRBD1	NA	TRBV6-5	TRBJ1-1	TGTGCCAGCAGTTACTCGCCGGGACAGGGCGAAAAAGCTTTCTTT	CASSYSPGQGEKAFF
13	NA	NA	TRBV27	TRBJ2-1	TGTGCCAGCAGTTTTGGGGACTACAATGAGCAGTTCTTC	CASSFGDYNEQFF
14	NA	NA	TRBV14	TRBJ1-1	TGTGCCAGCAGCCAAGATCTTTTCGCGTACGAAGCTTTCTTT	CASSQDLFAYEAFF
13	NA	once	TRBV7-3	TRBJ2-2	TGTGCCAGCAGCGGCGTAAACACCGGGGAGCTGTTTTTT	CASSGVNTGELFF
16	TRBD1	NA	TRBV18	TRBJ1-5	TGTGCCAGCTCACCCTCCCGCGGACAGGGGGCTCAGCCCCAGCATTTT	CASSPSRGQGAQPQHF